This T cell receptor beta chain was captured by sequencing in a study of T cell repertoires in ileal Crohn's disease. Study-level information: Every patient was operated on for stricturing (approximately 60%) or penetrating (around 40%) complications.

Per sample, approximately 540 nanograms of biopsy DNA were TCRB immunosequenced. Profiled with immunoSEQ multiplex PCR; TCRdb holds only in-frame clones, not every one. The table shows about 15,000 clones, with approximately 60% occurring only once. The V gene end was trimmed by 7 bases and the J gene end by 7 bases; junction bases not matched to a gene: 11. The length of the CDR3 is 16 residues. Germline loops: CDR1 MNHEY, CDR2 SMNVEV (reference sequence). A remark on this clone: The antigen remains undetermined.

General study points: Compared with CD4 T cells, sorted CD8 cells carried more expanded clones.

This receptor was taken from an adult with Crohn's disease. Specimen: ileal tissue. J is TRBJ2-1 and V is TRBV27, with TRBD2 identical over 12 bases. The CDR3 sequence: CASTPPGLAGKNEQFF. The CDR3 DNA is TGTGCCAGCACCCCTCCCGGACTAGCGGGAAAGAATGAGCAGTTCTTC.